This T cell receptor (beta chain) was identified during a study of blood T cell repertoires in COVID-19. Overall study context: Acute and convalescent COVID-19 specimens originated in the United States, Italy and Spain. The analysed material was cDNA or gDNA that came from T cells, B-cell-depleted T cells, or PBMCs.

While infection was still active, Seattle patients were enrolled and then followed longitudinally. Under the authors' procedure: It was from reference gene primer amplification that nucleated cell counts were estimated. Profiling relied on immunoSEQ multiplex PCR, and the TCRdb table lists in-frame clones only, not all of them. The DNA gave D and trimming, while V, J and clone size come from that table. The table shows hundreds of thousands of clones, with more than 80% occurring only once. The CDR3 has 15 amino acids. V lost 4 bases, J lost 1 base, and 12 bases lay in between. The germline CDR1 and CDR2 sequences are SGHRS and YFSETQ.

Sequencing was carried out using peripheral blood. The chain is built from TRBV5-1 and TRBJ1-3; D is unclear. This clonotype originated in a woman aged 25 to 39 with COVID-19, enrolled during active disease. CDR3 nucleotide sequence: TGCGCCAGCAGCCCGGTTAGCGTATCTGGAAACACCATATATTTT. Amino acids: CASSPVSVSGNTIYF.